These 20 T cell receptor beta chains were sequenced from one sample in a study of OX40 agonist ivuxolimab in advanced cancers. TCRdb's copy holds only in-frame clones and misses some; the assay was immunoSEQ multiplex PCR. The sample has 75,000 to 100,000 clones; 84% are singletons. The sample consisted of CD4+ or CD8+ T cells sorted from blood, taken in a trial of the OX40 agonist ivuxolimab. The receptors come from an adult with an advanced solid tumor such as melanoma, head and neck, liver or kidney cancer.

The rearrangement links TRBV6-6 to TRBJ1-2; 7 nucleotides align to TRBD1. The CDR3 is 15 amino acids. Losses at the gene ends were 6 bases for V and 2 bases for J; bases not matched to a gene: 9. CDR1 MNHNY and CDR2 SVGAGI come from the germline V gene (reference sequence). DNA for the CDR3: TGTGCCAGCAGCCTTGACAGGGTGGGGAACTATGGCTACACCTTC. Translating gives CASSLDRVGNYGYTF.

CDR3: CASSLGTVGFATNEKLFF. The CDR3 region has the DNA TGTGCCAGCAGCCTAGGGACAGTGGGATTTGCAACTAATGAAAAACTGTTTTTT. The V gene is TRBV7-9, the J gene TRBJ1-4, with 7 bases that match TRBD1. This CDR3 is built from 18 residues. The trim removed 5 bases at V and 0 bases at J, leaving 12 bases unmatched. The germline CDR1 and CDR2 sequences are SEHNR and FQNEAQ (reference sequence). The complete variable domain, with remaining parts taken from reference TRBV7-9 and TRBJ1-4, reads DTGVSQNPRHKITKRGQNVTFRCDPISEHNRLYWYRQTLGQGPEFLTYFQNEAQLEKSRLLSDRFSAERPKGSFSTLEIQRTEQGDSAMYLCASSLGTVGFATNEKLFFGSGTQLSVL.

This CDR3 reads CASSLVGGETQYF. The CDR3 nucleotides are TGTGCCAGCAGCTTGGTGGGTGGGGAGACCCAGTACTTC. This rearrangement joins TRBV5-6 to TRBJ2-5; no reliable D call. Trimming pared 0 bases from V and 5 bases from J, leaving 8 bases between. Germline values: CDR1 SGHDT, CDR2 YYEEEE. The CDR3 runs 13 residues. Complete variable domain (other parts from reference TRBV5-6 and TRBJ2-5): DAGVTQSPTHLIKTRGQQVTLRCSPKSGHDTVSWYQQALGQGPQFIFQYYEEEERQRGNFPDRFSGHQFPNYSSELNVNALLLGDSALYLCASSLVGGETQYFGPGTRLLVL.

V and J are TRBV30 and TRBJ1-2; no firm D call. Trimming stripped 1 base from V and 1 base from J, with 10 bases between. The CDR3 has 14 amino acids. Germline CDR1 reads GTSNPN; CDR2 reads SVGIG (reference sequence). CDR3 loop: CAWSGTGSNYGYTF. The CDR3 bases are TGTGCCTGGAGTGGTACCGGCAGTAACTATGGCTACACCTTC.

The rearrangement joins TRBV10-3 to TRBJ1-6, with D perhaps matching TRBD1 (6 bases). CDR1 is ENHRY and CDR2 is SYGVKD in the germline V gene. Deletions cut 10 bases from V and 9 bases from J, with 16 bases between. The CDR3 has 13 residues. CDR3 sequence: CASATGTASPLHF. The CDR3 bases are TGTGCCAGCGCCACAGGGACGGCTTCACCCCTCCACTTT.

The table lists this clone with a few counts. The chain joins TRBV5-1 to TRBJ2-5; 12 bases are a match to TRBD2. The ends lost 0 bases at V and 2 bases at J; junction bases unmatched: 8. CDR1 is SGHRS, CDR2 YFSETQ, per germline. The CDR3 runs 18 residues. The chain's CDR3 is CASSLAKLAGGRQETQYF. The CDR3 region has the DNA TGCGCCAGCAGCTTGGCCAAACTAGCGGGAGGTAGGCAAGAGACCCAGTACTTC.

The V and J genes are TRBV5-1 and TRBJ2-2; TRBD2 agrees at 10 bases. V lost 0 bases, J lost 4 bases, and 9 bases stayed unmatched. Germline V gene lookup returns CDR1 SGHRS and CDR2 YFSETQ. The length of the CDR3 is 18 residues. The CDR3 DNA reads as TGCGCCAGCAGCTTGGGGCTAGCGGGAGTAGTAGGCACCGGGGAGCTGTTTTTT. It yields the protein CASSLGLAGVVGTGELFF.

The chain carries TRBV28 and TRBJ1-4; D ambiguous. The CDR3 is 11 residues long. The V gene lost 5 bases and the J gene lost 8 bases, with 6 bases spanning the gap. The V gene's germline CDR1 is MDHEN and CDR2 SYDVKM. The CDR3 reads CASSIMEKLFF. For the CDR3, the DNA is TGTGCCAGCAGTATAATGGAAAAACTGTTTTTT.

The chain employs TRBV9 and TRBJ2-3; TRBD1 matches at 7 bases. The length of the CDR3 is 14 residues. Germline CDR1 and CDR2: SGDLS and YYNGEE. The J segment lost 0 bases and the V segment lost 4 bases, leaving 2 bases of the junction unmatched. The CDR3 region has the DNA TGTGCCAGCAGCCCACAGGGGAGCACAGATACGCAGTATTTT. Translation: CASSPQGSTDTQYF.

This clone was observed a handful of times. The V and J genes are TRBV19 and TRBJ2-6; D might be TRBD1 (6 bases). V gave up 2 bases and J gave up 4 bases, with 12 bases separating them. The CDR3 runs to 16 residues. The germline V gene has CDR1 LNHDA and CDR2 SQIVND (reference sequence). CDR3 residues: CASSIIQGTGANVLTF. CDR3 DNA sequence: TGTGCCAGTAGTATAATACAGGGTACCGGGGCCAACGTCCTGACTTTC.

The CDR3 nucleotides read TGTGCCAGCAGCTTGCGGGCAGGCGGCTACACCTTC. This gives the protein CASSLRAGGYTF. V and J are TRBV5-8 and TRBJ1-2; D unresolved. Trimming cost V 1 base and J 8 bases, with 9 bases left between them. The germline V gene has CDR1 SGHTS and CDR2 YDEGEE. This CDR3 contains 12 residues.

V gene TRBV19 combines with J gene TRBJ1-2; the D is unclear. From germline, CDR1 is LNHDA and CDR2 SQIVND (reference sequence). The CDR3 spans 13 residues. Deletions cut 10 bases from V and 1 base from J, with 13 bases between. The CDR3 nucleotides are TGTGCCACGTCGGACCTCCGTAACTATGGCTACACCTTC. It codes for CATSDLRNYGYTF.

The J gene is TRBJ1-2, the V gene TRBV4-3, with no clear D. Germline V gene sequence: CDR1 LGHNA, CDR2 YSLEER. V was shortened by 0 bases and J by 8 bases, with 10 bases between the two germline ends. This CDR3 contains 13 residues. Here the CDR3 reads CASSQDLGGGYTF. The CDR3 DNA reads as TGCGCCAGCAGCCAAGATCTGGGTGGAGGCTACACCTTC.

The chain is built from TRBV7-2 and TRBJ2-5; D possibly uses TRBD1 or TRBD2 (6 bases each). CDR1 is SGHTA, CDR2 FQGNSA, per germline. V lost 5 bases and J 5 bases, leaving 15 bases between the germline ends. The CDR3 totals 14 residues. The CDR3 reads CASSASGARETQYF. The CDR3 DNA sequence: TGTGCCAGCAGCGCATCGGGGGCGCGGGAGACCCAGTACTTC.

This chain uses TRBV19 with TRBJ2-7; D might be TRBD2 (5 bases). Germline CDR1 reads LNHDA; CDR2 reads SQIVND (reference sequence). The CDR3 contains 14 residues. Deletions cut 9 bases from V and 0 bases from J, with 15 bases between. DNA of the CDR3: TGTGCCAGCTCCCCAGCGGCTTTCTCCTACGAGCAGTACTTC. Protein sequence: CASSPAAFSYEQYF.

The chain recombines TRBV9 with TRBJ2-4; D is perhaps TRBD1 or TRBD2 (5 bases each). The V gene's germline CDR1 is SGDLS and CDR2 YYNGEE. The CDR3 is 15 amino acids. Trimming took 0 bases from V and 3 from J, leaving 10 bases between them. The DNA of the CDR3 is TGTGCCAGCAGCGTAGCAGGGAGCGGCAAAAACATTCAGTACTTC. This encodes CASSVAGSGKNIQYF.

The CDR3 reads CASSDGSFYGYTF. The CDR3 DNA reads TGTGCCAGCAGTGACGGCAGTTTCTATGGCTACACCTTC. The chain employs TRBV6-1 and TRBJ1-2; D is unclear. Looked up from germline, CDR1 is MNHNS and CDR2 is SASEGT. V lost 3 bases and J lost 4, with 9 bases in between. The CDR3 extends over 13 amino acids.

The CDR3 DNA is TGTGCCTGTTCCCGTGACCCTCCTGGATGGGGTTTCTCTGGAAACACCATATATTTT. This gives the protein CACSRDPPGWGFSGNTIYF. The chain has TRBV30 and TRBJ1-3; D not resolved. Germline lookup yields CDR1 GTSNPN and CDR2 SVGIG (reference sequence). This CDR3 is 19 amino acids long. V lost 6 bases and J lost 0, with 27 bases in between.

This rearrangement joins TRBV7-6 to TRBJ2-7; tentatively, D is TRBD1 (6 bases). Germline assignment: CDR1 SGHVS and CDR2 FNYEAQ. This CDR3 region has 13 residues. Trimming left V 2 bases short and J 3 bases short, with 8 bases between. The CDR3 nucleotides are TGTGCCAGCAGCTTAACAGGGATCTACGAGCAGTACTTC. It codes for CASSLTGIYEQYF.

The V and J genes are TRBV7-3 and TRBJ2-2; unclear D gene. Germline loops: CDR1 SGHTA, CDR2 FQGTGA. The CDR3 runs 12 residues. Trimming shortened V by 2 bases and J by 6 bases, and 4 bases separated the two germline ends. CDR3 sequence (DNA): TGTGCCAGCAGCTTATCCCCCGGGGAGCTGTTTTTT. Translated, it gives CASSLSPGELFF.